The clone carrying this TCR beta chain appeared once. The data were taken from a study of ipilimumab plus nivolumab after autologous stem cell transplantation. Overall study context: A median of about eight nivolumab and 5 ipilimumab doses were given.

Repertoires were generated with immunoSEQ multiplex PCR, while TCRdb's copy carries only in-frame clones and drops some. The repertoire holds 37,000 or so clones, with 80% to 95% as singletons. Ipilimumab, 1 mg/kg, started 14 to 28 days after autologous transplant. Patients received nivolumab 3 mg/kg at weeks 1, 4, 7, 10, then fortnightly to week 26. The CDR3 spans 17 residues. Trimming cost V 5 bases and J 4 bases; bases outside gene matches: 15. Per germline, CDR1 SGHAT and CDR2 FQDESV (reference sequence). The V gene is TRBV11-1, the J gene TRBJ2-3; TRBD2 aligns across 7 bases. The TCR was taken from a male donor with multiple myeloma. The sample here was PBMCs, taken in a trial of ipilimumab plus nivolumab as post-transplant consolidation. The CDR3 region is CASSPRLLAAGPDTQYF. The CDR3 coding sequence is TGTGCCAGCAGCCCCCGATTGCTAGCGGCCGGCCCAGATACGCAGTATTTT. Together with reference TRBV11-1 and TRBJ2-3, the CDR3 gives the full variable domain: EAEVAQSPRYKITEKSQAVAFWCDPISGHATLYWYRQILGQGPELLVQFQDESVVDDSQLPKDRFSAERLKGVDSTLKIQPAELGDSAMYLCASSPRLLAAGPDTQYFGPGTRLTVL.